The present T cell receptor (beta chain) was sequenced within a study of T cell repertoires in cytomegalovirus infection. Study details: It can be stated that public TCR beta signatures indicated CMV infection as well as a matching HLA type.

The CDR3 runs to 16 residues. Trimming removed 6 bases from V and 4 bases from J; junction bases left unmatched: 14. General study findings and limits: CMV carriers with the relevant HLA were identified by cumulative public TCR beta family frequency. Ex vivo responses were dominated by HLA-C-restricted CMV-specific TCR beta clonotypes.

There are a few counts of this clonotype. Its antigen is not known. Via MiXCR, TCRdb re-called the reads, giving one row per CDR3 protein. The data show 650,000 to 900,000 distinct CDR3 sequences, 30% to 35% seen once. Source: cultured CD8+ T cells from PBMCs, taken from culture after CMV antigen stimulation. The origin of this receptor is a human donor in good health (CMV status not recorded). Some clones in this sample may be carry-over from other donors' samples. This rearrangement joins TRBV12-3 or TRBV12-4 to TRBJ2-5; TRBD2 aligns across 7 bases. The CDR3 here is CASSYGTIFGRETQYF. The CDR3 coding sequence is TGTGCCAGCAGCTACGGGACTATATTTGGTCGAGAGACCCAGTACTTC.